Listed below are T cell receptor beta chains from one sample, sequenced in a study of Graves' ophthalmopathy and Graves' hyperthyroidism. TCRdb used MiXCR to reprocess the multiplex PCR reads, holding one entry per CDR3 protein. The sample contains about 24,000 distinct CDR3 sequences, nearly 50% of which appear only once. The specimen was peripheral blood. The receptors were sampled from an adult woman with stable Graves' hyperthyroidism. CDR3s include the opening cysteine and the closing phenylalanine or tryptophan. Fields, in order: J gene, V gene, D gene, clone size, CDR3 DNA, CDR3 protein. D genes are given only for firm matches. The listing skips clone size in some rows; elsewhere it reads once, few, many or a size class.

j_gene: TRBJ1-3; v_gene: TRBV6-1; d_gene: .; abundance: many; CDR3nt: TGTGCCAGCAGCGCGGGGGTCTCTGGAAACACCATATATTTT; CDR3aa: CASSAGVSGNTIYF
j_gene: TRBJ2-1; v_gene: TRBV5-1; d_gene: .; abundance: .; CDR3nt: TGCGCCAGCAACTTGGAAGGTTACAATGTGCAGTTCTTC; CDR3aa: CASNLEGYNVQFF
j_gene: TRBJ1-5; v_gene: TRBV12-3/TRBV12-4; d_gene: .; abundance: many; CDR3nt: TGTGCCAGCAGCCACTCCGGGAACAGCAATCAGCCCCAGCATTTT; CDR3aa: CASSHSGNSNQPQHF
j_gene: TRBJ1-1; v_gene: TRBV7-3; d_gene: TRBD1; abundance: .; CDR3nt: TGTGCCAGCAGCTTAGGTGGGACAGGGGCTTTTGCGACTGAAGCTTTCTTT; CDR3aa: CASSLGGTGAFATEAFF
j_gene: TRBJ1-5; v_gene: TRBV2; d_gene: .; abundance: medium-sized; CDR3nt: TGTGCCAGCAGTGACAGGGCCGGTAGCAATCAGCCCCAGCATTTT; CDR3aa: CASSDRAGSNQPQHF
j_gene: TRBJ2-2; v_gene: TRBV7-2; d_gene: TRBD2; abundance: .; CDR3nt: TGTGCCAGCAGCTTGACTAGCCCAATTACCGGGGAGCTGTTTTTT; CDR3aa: CASSLTSPITGELFF
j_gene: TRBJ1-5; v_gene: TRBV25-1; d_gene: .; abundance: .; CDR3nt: TGTGCCAGCAGTCATACGGGGAGCAATCAGCCCCAGCATTTT; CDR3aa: CASSHTGSNQPQHF
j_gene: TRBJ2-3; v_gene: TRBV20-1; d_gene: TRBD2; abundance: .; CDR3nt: TGCAGTGAATTGGGGGGGATCACAGATACGCAGTATTTT; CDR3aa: CSELGGITDTQYF
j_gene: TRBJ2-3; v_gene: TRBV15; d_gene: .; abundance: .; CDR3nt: TGTGCCACCAGCAGAGAGGGATTCAGGGGAGGATACACAGATACGCAGTATTTT; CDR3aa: CATSREGFRGGYTDTQYF
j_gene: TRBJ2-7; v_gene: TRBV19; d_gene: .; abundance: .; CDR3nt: TGTGCCAGTAGTACGGGACTCCGCTCCTACGAGCAGTACTTC; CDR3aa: CASSTGLRSYEQYF
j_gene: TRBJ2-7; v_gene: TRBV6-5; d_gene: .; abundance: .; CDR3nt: TGTGCCAGCAGCCGCAGGAACGGACACTCCTACGAGCAGTACTTC; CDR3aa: CASSRRNGHSYEQYF
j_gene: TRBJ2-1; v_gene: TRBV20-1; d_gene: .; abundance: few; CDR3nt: TGCAGTGCTGCCTCGGGTAAGCAGTTCTTC; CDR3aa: CSAASGKQFF
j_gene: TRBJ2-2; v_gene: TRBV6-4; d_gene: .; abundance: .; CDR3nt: TGTGCCAGCAGTGACACGAGGGGGGACACCGGGGAGCTGTTTTTT; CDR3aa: CASSDTRGDTGELFF
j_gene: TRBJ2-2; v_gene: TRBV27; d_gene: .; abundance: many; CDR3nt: TGTGCCAGCAGTACGGACAACACCGGGGAGCTGTTTTTT; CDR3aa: CASSTDNTGELFF
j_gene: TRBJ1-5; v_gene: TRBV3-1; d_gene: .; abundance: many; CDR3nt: TGTGCCAGCAGCCAAGATCGCTATCAGCCCCAGCATTTT; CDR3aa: CASSQDRYQPQHF
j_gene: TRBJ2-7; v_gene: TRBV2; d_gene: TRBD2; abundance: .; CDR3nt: TGTGCCAGCAGCGGACTAGCGGGACGTTCCGAGCAGTACTTC; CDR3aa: CASSGLAGRSEQYF
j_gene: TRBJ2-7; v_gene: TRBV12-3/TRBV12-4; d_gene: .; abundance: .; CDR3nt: TGTGCCAGCAGTTTATGGCACTCCTACGAGCAGTACTTC; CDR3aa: CASSLWHSYEQYF
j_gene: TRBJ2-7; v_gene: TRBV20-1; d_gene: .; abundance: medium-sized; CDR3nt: TGCAGTGCTAGTCCGGGGGAGGCGGGAGAGCAGTACTTC; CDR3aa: CSASPGEAGEQYF
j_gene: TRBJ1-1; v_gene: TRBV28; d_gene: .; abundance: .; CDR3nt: TGTGCCAGCAGTACTGGACAGTTTGTAACTGAAGCTTTCTTT; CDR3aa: CASSTGQFVTEAFF
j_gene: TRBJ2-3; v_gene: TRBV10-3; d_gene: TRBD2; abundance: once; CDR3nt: TGTGCCATCAGTGAGAGGATCGGTCTAGCGGACTCCGGTACGCAGTATTTT; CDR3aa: CAISERIGLADSGTQYF
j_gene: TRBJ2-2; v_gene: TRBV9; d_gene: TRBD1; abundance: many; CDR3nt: TGTGCCAGCAGCGTAGACGACAGGGTCGCCGGGGAGCTGTTTTTT; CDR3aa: CASSVDDRVAGELFF
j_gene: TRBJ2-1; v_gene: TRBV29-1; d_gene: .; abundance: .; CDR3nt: TGCAGCGTGGGCCACCTCGGGACCGACAATGAGCAGTTCTTC; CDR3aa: CSVGHLGTDNEQFF
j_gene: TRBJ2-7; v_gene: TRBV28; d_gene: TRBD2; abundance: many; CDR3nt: TGTGCCAGCAGCTCGGGAGGTACTGGCTACGAGCAGTACTTC; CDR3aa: CASSSGGTGYEQYF
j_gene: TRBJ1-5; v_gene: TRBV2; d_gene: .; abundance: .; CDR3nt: TGTGCCAGCAGCATCCGGACCTGGGGCAATCAGCCCCAGCATTTT; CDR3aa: CASSIRTWGNQPQHF
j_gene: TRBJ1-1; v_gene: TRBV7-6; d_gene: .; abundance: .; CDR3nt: TGTGCCAGCAGCTTAGGCGACAGCGAAGAAGCTTTCTTT; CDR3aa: CASSLGDSEEAFF
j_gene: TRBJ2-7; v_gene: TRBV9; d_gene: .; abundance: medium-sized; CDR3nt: TGTGCCAGCAGCCCCGCAGCGAGCTCCCACGAGCAGTACTTC; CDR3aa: CASSPAASSHEQYF
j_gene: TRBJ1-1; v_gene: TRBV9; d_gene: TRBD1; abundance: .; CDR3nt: TGTGCCAGCAGCACCAGACAGGGGGCGATGAACACTGAAGCTTTCTTT; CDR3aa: CASSTRQGAMNTEAFF
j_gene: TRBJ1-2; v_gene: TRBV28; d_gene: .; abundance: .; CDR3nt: TGTGCCAGCAGTACAGGGTCAGATAACTATGGTTACACCTTC; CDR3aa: CASSTGSDNYGYTF
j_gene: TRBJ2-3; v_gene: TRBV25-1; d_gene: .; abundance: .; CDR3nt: TGTGCCAGCAGCTTAGTGCTGGTGGGCACAGATACGCAGTATTTT; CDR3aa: CASSLVLVGTDTQYF
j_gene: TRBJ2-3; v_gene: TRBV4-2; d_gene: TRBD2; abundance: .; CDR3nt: TGTGCTAGCAGCAAAGTGGGAGGGCGGACAGATACGCAGTATTTT; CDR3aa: CASSKVGGRTDTQYF
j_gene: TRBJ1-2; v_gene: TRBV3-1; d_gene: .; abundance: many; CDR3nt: TGTGCCAGCAGCCAAGTGGAGGGCCACTACACCTTC; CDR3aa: CASSQVEGHYTF
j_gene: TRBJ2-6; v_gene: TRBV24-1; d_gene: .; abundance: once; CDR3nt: TGTGCCACCAGTGACGGCACAGGGTCCGGGGCCAACGTCCTGACTTTC; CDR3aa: CATSDGTGSGANVLTF
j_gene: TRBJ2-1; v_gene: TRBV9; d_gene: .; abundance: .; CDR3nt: TGTGCCAGCACCGTACGGCAGGGTGGCTCCTACAATGAGCAGTTCTTC; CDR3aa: CASTVRQGGSYNEQFF
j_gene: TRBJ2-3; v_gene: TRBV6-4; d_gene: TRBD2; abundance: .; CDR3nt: TGCGCCAGCAGTGACACTAGCGGGAGCACAGGGACGCAGTATTTT; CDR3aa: CASSDTSGSTGTQYF
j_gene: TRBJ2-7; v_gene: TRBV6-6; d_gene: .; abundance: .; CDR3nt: TGTGCCAGCAGTTACCAGGGGGGGAATTACGAGCAGTACTTC; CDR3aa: CASSYQGGNYEQYF
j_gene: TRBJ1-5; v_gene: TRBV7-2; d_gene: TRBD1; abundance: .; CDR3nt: TGTGCCAGCAGCTTAAAGGGACAGGGGGCGTTGGGCAATCAGCCCCAGCATTTT; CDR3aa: CASSLKGQGALGNQPQHF
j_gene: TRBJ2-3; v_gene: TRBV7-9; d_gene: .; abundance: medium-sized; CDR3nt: TGTGCCAGCAGCCCCGACCCCTGGAGCCCTAGTTTCTCTAGCACAGATACGCAGTATTTT; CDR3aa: CASSPDPWSPSFSSTDTQYF
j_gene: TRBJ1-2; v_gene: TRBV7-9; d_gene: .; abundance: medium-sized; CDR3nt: TGTGCCAGCAGCGCCCAGGGGAGAGGCTATGGCTACACCTTC; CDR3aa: CASSAQGRGYGYTF
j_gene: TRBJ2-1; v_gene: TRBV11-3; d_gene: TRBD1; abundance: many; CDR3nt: TGTGCCAGCAGCCACCGGGACAGGGAAGTCAATGAGCAGTTCTTC; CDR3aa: CASSHRDREVNEQFF
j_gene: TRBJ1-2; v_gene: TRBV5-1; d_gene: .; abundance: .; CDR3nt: TGCGCCAGCAGCTTAGTATTTCTGGGGCAGGGGCCTGACTATGGCTACACCTTC; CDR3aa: CASSLVFLGQGPDYGYTF
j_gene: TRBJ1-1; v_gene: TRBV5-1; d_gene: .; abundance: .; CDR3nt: TGCGCCAGCAGCTTGGTGCTAGCGGGAAACACTGAAGCTTTCTTT; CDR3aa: CASSLVLAGNTEAFF
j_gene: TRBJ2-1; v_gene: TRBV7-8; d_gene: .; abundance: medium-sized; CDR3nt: TGTGCCAGCAGCGGTGGTTTAGCGAGAATGAGCTCCTACAATGAGCAGTTCTTC; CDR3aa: CASSGGLARMSSYNEQFF
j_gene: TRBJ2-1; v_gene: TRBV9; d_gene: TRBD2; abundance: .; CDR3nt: TGTGCCAGCAGCAAGGGACTAGCGGGAGGGTCCAATGAGCAGTTCTTC; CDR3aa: CASSKGLAGGSNEQFF
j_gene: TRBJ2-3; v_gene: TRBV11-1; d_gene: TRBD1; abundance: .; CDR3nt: TGTGCCAGCGGCTTAAGGCCGACAGGGTCTAGTACAGATACGCGGTATTTT; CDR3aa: CASGLRPTGSSTDTRYF
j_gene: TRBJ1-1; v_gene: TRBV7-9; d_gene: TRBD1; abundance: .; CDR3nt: TGTGCCAGCAGCTTAGGGACAGGAGACACTGAAGCTTTCTTT; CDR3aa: CASSLGTGDTEAFF
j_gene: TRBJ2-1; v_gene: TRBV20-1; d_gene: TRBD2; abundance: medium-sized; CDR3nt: TGCAGCCCCCTTAGCGGGGGCTCCTACAATGAGCAGTTCTTC; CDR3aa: CSPLSGGSYNEQFF
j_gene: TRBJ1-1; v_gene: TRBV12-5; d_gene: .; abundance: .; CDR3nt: TGTGCTAGTGGTTTGGTACTTGGGGACACTGAAGCTTTCTTT; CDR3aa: CASGLVLGDTEAFF
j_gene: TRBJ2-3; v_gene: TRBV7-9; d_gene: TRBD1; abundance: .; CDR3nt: TGTGCCAGCAAGACAGGGCCTAGCACAGATACGCAGTATTTT; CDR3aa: CASKTGPSTDTQYF